The 19 T cell receptor beta chains below were found in one sample sequenced in a study of blood T cells in healthy people across ages. Next came a second PCR, run for about 7 to 12 cycles, which used a sample-barcoded 5' primer along with a J-beta primer mix. TCRdb recomputed calls from the 5' RACE reads with MiXCR, one row per CDR3 protein. The table includes approximately 800,000 distinct CDR3 sequences, 46% detected once. The sequenced sample consisted of blood. These receptors came from an older man in good health.

The chain recombines TRBV2 with TRBJ2-7; D possibly matches TRBD1 or TRBD2 (6 bases each). This CDR3 contains 19 residues. Germline V gene data show CDR1 as SNHLY and CDR2 as FYNNEI. Trimming took off 2 bases at V and 7 bases at J, with 30 bases between the two ends. The CDR3 coding sequence is TGTGCCAGCAGTGAACTTAAGGCAGGGGACTTACTACAACCCAATGAGCAGTACTTC. Translation gives CASSELKAGDLLQPNEQYF.

This chain joins TRBV6-5 and TRBJ2-7; D is perhaps TRBD1 (5 bases). Trimming pared 5 bases from V and 3 bases from J, leaving 14 bases between. The germline V gene encodes CDR1 MNHEY and CDR2 SVGAGI. The CDR3 totals 14 residues. The chain's CDR3 is CASSKGFRVYEQYF. The CDR3 DNA reads TGTGCCAGCAGTAAGGGGTTTAGGGTCTACGAGCAGTACTTC.

The chain recombines TRBV12-3 or TRBV12-4 with TRBJ2-3, with 8 bases matching TRBD2. The CDR3 spans 15 residues. The J segment lost 6 bases and the V segment lost 6 bases, leaving 11 bases of the junction unmatched. The CDR3 is CASRRLATITDTQYF. DNA of the CDR3: TGTGCCAGCAGGCGACTAGCGACTATCACGGATACGCAGTATTTT.

The V gene is TRBV4-2, the J gene TRBJ1-2; D is ambiguous. V gave up 4 bases and J gave up 2 bases, with 23 bases separating them. The V gene's germline CDR1 is LGHNA and CDR2 YNFKEQ. The CDR3 runs 18 residues. CDR3 nucleotides: TGTGCCAGCAGCCCCCCTTTATGGCCTACCCTTGTAAACTATGGCTACACCTTC. Encoded protein: CASSPPLWPTLVNYGYTF.

The rearrangement links TRBV5-1 to TRBJ1-1; TRBD1 is a possible D gene (5 bases). The CDR3 length is 15 residues. The V end was cut by 4 bases, the J end by 3 bases, with 16 bases between. From germline, CDR1 is SGHRS and CDR2 YFSETQ. CDR3 bases: TGCGCCAGCAGCCCCCCGGGGCAGTTATACACTGAAGCTTTCTTT. This translates into CASSPPGQLYTEAFF.

The V call is TRBV25-1, the J call TRBJ2-5; D remains ambiguous. This CDR3 has 14 residues. Germline CDR1 MGHDK, CDR2 SYGVNS. The germline V and J ends were trimmed by 6 bases and 5 bases, with 16 bases remaining between them. In DNA form, the CDR3 reads TGTGCCAGCAGCCTCAAAGTTAGGGCGGAGACCCAGTACTTC. Protein: CASSLKVRAETQYF.

This clonotype turned up a few times. The CDR3 DNA reads TGTGCCAGCAGCTTAGACAGGGCATCCCATGAGCAGTTCTTC. It translates to CASSLDRASHEQFF. This sequence joins TRBV7-9 and TRBJ2-1; possible D gene TRBD1, 6 bases. V lost 1 base to trimming and J lost 8 bases, with 12 bases between them. CDR3 length equals 14 residues. The V gene's germline CDR1 is SEHNR and CDR2 FQNEAQ (reference sequence).

In this sample, this clonotype turned up once. CDR3 protein: CASSLKSGSETQYF. Written as DNA, the CDR3 is TGTGCCAGCAGCTTGAAGTCGGGATCGGAGACCCAGTACTTC. The rearrangement uses TRBV5-6 and TRBJ2-5, with D maybe TRBD2 (5 bases). The CDR3 covers 14 residues. V lost 1 base to trimming and J lost 5 bases, with 12 bases between them. Germline loops: CDR1 SGHDT, CDR2 YYEEEE.

Worth noting for this clonotype: This clone may be a read error of a much larger clone one base away. The genes are TRBV12-3 or TRBV12-4 and TRBJ2-1; 8 bases map to TRBD1. The junction had 11 bases not matched to a gene; V was cut back by 8 bases and J by 5 bases. This CDR3 is 15 amino acids long. This CDR3 is CASCQDRGWDNEQFF. The CDR3 DNA reads TGTGCCAGCTGTCAAGACAGGGGATGGGACAATGAGCAGTTCTTC.

V usage is TRBV20-1 and J usage is TRBJ1-5; no definite D call. V lost 5 bases and J 7 bases, leaving 15 bases between the germline ends. Germline loops: CDR1 DFQATT, CDR2 SNEGSKA (reference sequence). The CDR3 has 13 residues. The CDR3 here is CSAHDSPIQPQHF. The CDR3, as DNA: TGCAGTGCTCACGACTCGCCTATACAGCCCCAGCATTTT.

The DNA for the CDR3 is TGTGCCAGCAACTTCGCAGGGGTGGACGAGCAGTACTTC. This codes for CASNFAGVDEQYF. The V gene is TRBV7-9, the J gene TRBJ2-7, with D possibly TRBD1 on 6 matching bases. V was shortened by 7 bases and J by 5 bases, with 15 bases between the two germline ends. CDR3 length: 13 amino acids. Per the germline V gene, CDR1 is SEHNR and CDR2 is FQNEAQ (reference sequence).

This clonotype has more than one count but fewer than ten. The V gene is TRBV4-3, the J gene TRBJ2-1; 9 bases align to TRBD2. Germline CDR1 reads LGHNA; CDR2 reads YSLEER. J lost 8 bases, V lost 0 bases, and 5 bases had no gene match. This CDR3 region has 15 residues. The CDR3 region has the DNA TGCGCCAGCAGCCAAGATAGCGGGAGAGCCGATGAGCAGTTCTTC. Translating it yields CASSQDSGRADEQFF.

The chain joins TRBV11-2 to TRBJ2-1, with 9 bases aligning to TRBD1. The V gene end was trimmed by 5 bases and the J gene end by 7 bases; junction bases not matched to a gene: 9. The CDR3 spans 15 residues. CDR1 is SGHAT and CDR2 is FQNNGV in the germline V gene. CDR3 nucleotide sequence: TGTGCCAGCAGCGGGGGACAGGGATGGATTAATGAGCAGTTCTTC. Translating gives CASSGGQGWINEQFF.

V usage is TRBV6-1 and J usage is TRBJ2-7; 9 positions agree with TRBD2. The DNA end favors TRBJ2-5, so the J call may be wrong. The CDR3 sequence is 14 residues long. Germline assignment: CDR1 MNHNS and CDR2 SASEGT. The CDR3 reads CASRSRGGSVTQYF. CDR3 DNA sequence: TGTGCCAGCAGGTCGCGGGGGGGCTCTGTGACCCAGTACTTC.

The chain combines TRBV24-1 with TRBJ2-5; the D is unclear. Per the germline V gene, CDR1 is KGHDR and CDR2 is SFDVKD. The CDR3 length is 14 residues. Deletions cut 5 bases from V and 1 base from J, with 10 bases between. CDR3 in amino acids: CATSASGTQETQYF. In DNA, the CDR3 is TGTGCCACCAGTGCCTCTGGCACCCAAGAGACCCAGTACTTC.

This chain links TRBV5-1 with TRBJ2-1; TRBD2 agrees at 7 bases. Germline V CDR1 and CDR2: SGHRS, YFSETQ. This CDR3 comprises 16 residues. The junction had 9 bases not matched to a gene; V was cut back by 0 bases and J by 6 bases. As DNA, the CDR3 is TGCGCCAGCAGCTTGGACGTGGGCGGGAGAATCAATGAGCAGTTCTTC. Protein product: CASSLDVGGRINEQFF.

The chain recombines TRBV18 with TRBJ2-5; D unresolved. V shed 9 bases and J shed 2 bases, with 13 bases lying between them. Germline V gene data show CDR1 as KGHSH and CDR2 as LQKENI. CDR3 size: 13 residues. The CDR3 sequence: CASVERSQETQYF. The CDR3 nucleotides are TGTGCCAGTGTCGAGAGATCACAAGAGACCCAGTACTTC.

The gene calls are TRBV7-2 and TRBJ2-3; D may be TRBD2 (6 bases). Germline V lookup: CDR1 SGHTA, CDR2 FQGNSA. V lost 7 bases and J 0 bases, leaving 14 bases between the germline ends. This CDR3 contains 15 residues. Written as DNA, the CDR3 is TGTGCCAGCACCACGGGGACTTCTAGCACAGATACGCAGTATTTT. It translates to CASTTGTSSTDTQYF.

This clonotype was observed a few times. This chain connects TRBV20-1 to TRBJ2-7; 8 bases line up with TRBD1. The CDR3 spans 15 residues. V lost 5 bases, J lost 2 bases, and 11 bases stayed unmatched. Germline assignment: CDR1 DFQATT and CDR2 SNEGSKA (reference sequence). The CDR3 loop reads CSAPPSDREPYEQYF. The CDR3 nucleotides read TGCAGTGCTCCCCCTTCGGACAGGGAGCCCTACGAGCAGTACTTC.